This TCR beta chain was captured in a study of T cell repertoires in cytomegalovirus infection. The wider study: It can be stated that public TCR beta signatures indicated CMV infection as well as a matching HLA type. General study points: The study identified carriers of CMV plus the relevant HLA from cumulative public TCR beta family frequency. HLA-C-restricted CMV-specific TCR beta clonotypes prevailed in the ex vivo response.

A single record per CDR3 protein comes from TCRdb applying MiXCR to the reads. The sample yields more than 150,000 distinct CDR3 sequences, about 25% seen once. The sample holds many counts of this clonotype. Its antigen is currently unknown. An end of the junction does not agree with germline; a read error may underlie this. This CDR3 comprises 13 residues. Germline CDR1 WSHSY, CDR2 SAAADI. This chain uses TRBV10-2 with TRBJ2-3; D uncertain. Sequenced input: PBMCs. The receptor was derived from a human donor in good health (CMV status not recorded). Some clones in this sample may be carry-over from other donors' samples. The CDR3 loop reads CASSPFLGDTQYF. CDR3 bases: TGTGCCAGCAGCCCTTTCCTTGGAGATACGCAGTATTTT.